This TCR beta chain was identified during a study of blood T cell repertoires in COVID-19 (TCRdb year 2020). For context, the study as a whole: Samples from collaborators originated in the United States, Italy and Spain and spanned both the acute and convalescent phases of COVID-19. The prospective study material was composed of cDNA or gDNA derived from T cells, B-cell-depleted T cells, or PBMCs. Subjects who had been exposed to COVID-19, were actively infected with it, or had recovered from it provided the deeply sampled blood TCRbeta repertoires that made up the dataset. The repertoires were released in a freely available public database meant as a resource for research on the immune response to SARS-CoV-2. Samples were obtained from the ongoing ImmuneRACE study (first 160 participants) and from some 1,200 subjects provided by 6 global collaborators. Nearly every sample came with metadata listing a de-identified subject ID, COVID-19 status, age in years and sex. Where available, HLA class I and class II types were taken from metadata supplied by the sample provider and were not determined by assay-based typing. Broad study findings and their caveats: The amount of clinical and demographic metadata varied by source and participant and was provided uncurated.

The immunoSEQ Assay, a bias-controlled multiplex PCR, was used to amplify TCRbeta CDR3 regions from genomic DNA. As for the original processing: The number of nucleated cells in each sample was estimated from the amplification of reference gene primers within the assay. To quantify the absolute abundance of each unique TCRbeta CDR3 rearrangement, sequence reads were collapsed and filtered. For each sample, productive Simpson clonality was calculated as the square root of Simpson's diversity index over productive rearrangements. TCRdb provides this immuneACCESS table in a form limited to in-frame rearrangements. Some clones are lacking; in checked studies, under half of them reflect an unresolved V gene, and why the rest are absent is not known. The V and J calls and the clone size are those of that table, but D and trimming were determined from the DNA. Counted in this sample were approximately 470,000 clones; approximately 86% of them appeared once. The ten largest make up roughly 0.7% of the sample.

Concerning this clone: The target of this receptor is not known. No base qualities exist here, and no much larger clone lies one base off it.

Counted from cysteine to phenylalanine, this CDR3 has 14 amino acids. Only the CDR3 region is kept as DNA, spanning 42 bases read in frame from base 1. Trimming leaves V shorter by 8 bases and J shorter by 3 bases, with the junction holding 9 bases beyond the gene matches. CDR1 and CDR2 (MDHEN, SYDVKM) derive from the germline V gene. Enrolling through a virtual design, the prospective study's participants ranged in age from roughly 18 to 95 years and lived across around 25 United States geographic areas. Cohort assignment in the prospective study relied on participant-reported clinical history from a screening survey and a study questionnaire. ImmuneRACE Cohort 3 recovered participants were defined by two consecutive negative NP/OP PCR tests, healthcare professional clearance, or symptom resolution. In the prospective study, whole blood, serum and a nasopharyngeal or oropharyngeal swab were collected from each participant by mobile phlebotomists. Additional blood draws and questionnaires over an approximately 2-month period could optionally be provided by prospective study participants. Prospective study blood samples were shipped either frozen or at room temperature before DNA extraction.

This receptor chain uses TRBV28 and TRBJ1-1; the central 7 bases match TRBD1. The material sequenced was PBMCs or T cells enriched from blood (not recorded which). This clonotype was sampled from a woman between 18 and 29 years old who had recovered from COVID-19. The encoded CDR3 is CASQRLRGDTEAFF. Read as DNA, the sequence is TGTGCCAGCCAACGACTCAGGGGGGACACTGAAGCTTTCTTT.